Listed below are T cell receptor beta chains from one sample, sequenced in a study of blood T cell repertoires in COVID-19. Repertoires were generated with immunoSEQ multiplex PCR, while TCRdb's copy carries only in-frame clones and drops some. This table has some 170,000 clones, approximately 83% appearing once. The sample comprised peripheral blood. All receptors derive from a woman over 75 with active or convalescent COVID-19. CDR3s include the opening cysteine and the closing phenylalanine or tryptophan. D genes are given only for firm matches.

j_call d_call v_call cdr3_aa
TRBJ1-5 - TRBV6-5 CASSSDRGSNQPQHF
TRBJ1-4 - TRBV27 CASSLGGGLGVEKLFF
TRBJ1-2 TRBD1 TRBV2 CASSRDRGNYGYTF
TRBJ1-1 - TRBV9 CASNLQGGELNTEAFF
TRBJ2-1 - TRBV6-1 CASSEDQRPYNEQFF
TRBJ2-7 TRBD1 TRBV18 CASSPSTGSEQYF
TRBJ1-1 - TRBV10-1 CASSESRVGVTEAFF
TRBJ1-2 - TRBV5-5 CASSFSGIDYGYTF
TRBJ1-6 - TRBV7-2 CASSFSGSPLHF
TRBJ2-1 TRBD2 TRBV7-2 CASSLAASAGGVEQFF
TRBJ1-2 - TRBV27 CASSRSGGAVYGYTF
TRBJ2-5 - TRBV4-2 CASSQGSGGQETQYF
TRBJ1-1 - TRBV5-6 CASSMIQTGRTEAFF
TRBJ1-4 TRBD1 TRBV9 CASSASGQANEKLFF